These 2 T cell receptor beta chains came from one sample sequenced in a study of blood T cell repertoires in COVID-19. Libraries were prepared by immunoSEQ multiplex PCR; TCRdb keeps only in-frame clonotypes and omits some of them. Counted here are 200,000 to 250,000 clones, 80% to 90% occurring once; the ten biggest clones make up 3.7%. The sequenced sample was PBMCs or T cells enriched from blood (not recorded which). The receptors derive from a young woman who had been exposed to COVID-19.

The chain couples TRBV19 to TRBJ2-5, with 7 bases aligning to TRBD1. With V trimmed by 6 bases and J by 5 bases, 3 bases remained unmatched. Germline loops: CDR1 LNHDA, CDR2 SQIVND (reference sequence). The CDR3 contains 12 residues. The CDR3 is CASSPQGETQYF. CDR3 in DNA: TGTGCCAGTAGCCCACAGGGGGAGACCCAGTACTTC.

The CDR3 loop reads CASSQSPSGRDNEQFF. The CDR3 DNA reads as TGTGCCAGCAGCCAATCCCCTAGCGGGAGAGACAATGAGCAGTTCTTC. This chain connects TRBV7-9 to TRBJ2-1, with TRBD2 identical over 10 bases. V lost 5 bases to trimming and J lost 5 bases; unmatched junction nucleotides: 9. Germline V gene lookup returns CDR1 SEHNR and CDR2 FQNEAQ (reference sequence). The CDR3 runs to 16 residues.